This T cell receptor beta chain was captured by sequencing in a study of radiation and T cells in renal cell carcinoma (dated by TCRdb to 2018 to 2020). For context, the study as a whole: In total, approximately 55 samples, comprising 26 tumors and around 27 peripheral blood samples, were subjected to TCR beta sequencing. The final blood draw was performed at 4 weeks after radiation, at the same time as nephrectomy. In the 45 to 65 samples combined, some 4,000,000 unique CDR3 nucleotide sequences were found, encoding roughly 2,500,000 unique CDR3 amino acid sequences. What the study reported, not specific to this receptor: Because pretreatment tumor biopsies were not available, the baseline intratumoral presence of clonotypes could not be determined. An increase in top tumor clonotypes in blood was observed from baseline to 2 weeks post-radiation, followed by contraction by 4 weeks, which was taken to suggest transient expansion of tumor-resident clones. Because the trial had a single-armed design, the trial could not examine how radiation dose or scheduling affected the TCR repertoire. Dynamics of the blood repertoire were not tracked past 4 weeks after treatment.

On this clone: It has no known antigen specificity. Base qualities are not at hand, and no much larger clone is one base apart.

Following the manufacturer's recommendations, the immunoSEQ kit was used to generate TCR beta libraries from genomic DNA. For library preparation, a first multiplex PCR was performed with proprietary primers, followed by a second PCR in which unique barcodes were added, and bead cleanups were performed after each round. A kit-provided positive control reaction and a negative control reaction were included in every sample batch. The final libraries were assessed on an Agilent 4200 TapeStation D1000 ScreenTape, pooled by volume, and quantified by qPCR. Sequencing was performed on an Illumina NextSeq500 with a MidOutput 150-cycle cartridge, and 156 Read1 and 15 Index1 cycles were run with kit custom primers. The pooled library was loaded at around 1 pM, and approximately 20% PhiX control was spiked in. In the paper's pipeline: The vendor-processed data were analyzed in R, and a clonotype was defined as all T cells that share the same CDR3 nucleotide sequence. In the clone abundance analyses, frequencies were normalized to the 10,000 most abundant clones in each sample. Public T cell clones, averaging fewer than five per sample, were removed before analysis. An abundance difference of at least 32-fold between compartments was the criterion for calling clonotypes tumor-enriched or baseline blood-enriched. Clonotypes expanded or contracted between blood time points were identified with a beta-binomial differential abundance model. The Baroni-Urbani and Buser coefficient was used to measure tumor-blood repertoire similarity, and groups were compared with two-tailed Wilcoxon tests in R. TCRdb took this table from immuneACCESS and kept in-frame rearrangements with V and J called. Such tables lack part of the clones; where checked against another copy, unresolved V genes explain under half of the gap, and the rest is unexplained. V and J calls and clone size are given by that table; D and trimming were obtained from the DNA. In all, the sample holds approximately 70,000 clones, and about 74% of those were seen once. Of the sample, over 5.5% is held by the ten largest clones.

The time point label for this specimen denotes: blood 4 weeks post-SBRT, at nephrectomy. The sample's treatment or condition, from its label and the paper: 15 Gy SBRT to primary tumor, nephrectomy 4 weeks later. Samples were obtained from a clinical trial, in which 15 Gy stereotactic body radiation therapy was delivered to primary renal cell carcinomas and nephrectomy was performed 4 weeks later. To follow tumor-enriched clonotypes, serial peripheral blood was collected from radiation-treated patients at baseline and at 2 weeks and 4 weeks after SBRT. Every patient had renal cell carcinoma of clear cell pathology. Genomic DNA for TCR sequencing was prepared using the QIAamp DNA Blood Mini Kit (Qiagen). The analyses included just those samples that passed every quality control check. CDR1 and CDR2, per the germline V gene, are KGHSH and LQKENI. The cysteine opens and the phenylalanine closes a CDR3 of 13 amino acids. Kept here is only the CDR3 DNA, which spans 39 bases and is read in frame from base 1. Deletion took 3 bases off V and 6 bases off J, with a span of 11 bases between the germline ends.

The specimen comprised blood, sampled from a patient whose treatment included radiotherapy and nephrectomy. The V gene is TRBV18 and the J gene is TRBJ1-2; the D segment cannot be called with confidence. The source of this sequence is a man aged 55 to 69 with renal cell carcinoma. The CDR3 region has the sequence CASSPTISDGYTF. The DNA is TGTGCCAGCTCACCTACAATATCGGATGGCTACACCTTC.